This TCR beta chain was recorded in a study of CD8 T cells in ankylosing spondylitis. Study-level findings and limits: A motif in TCR beta, a set of 8 or 9 highly homologous variants, appeared characteristic of ankylosing spondylitis blood.

Notes on this clonotype: Its antigen is unknown.

With molecular barcodes, quantitative 5'-RACE was used to make the TCR beta libraries. TCRdb ran MiXCR on the 5' RACE reads and lists one entry per CDR3 protein. Of 250,000 to 350,000 distinct CDR3 sequences listed, over 15% were seen once; the top ten hold under 8.5%. J gave up 0 bases and V 6 bases, and 14 bases lay outside the gene matches. Germline assignment: CDR1 SGHVS and CDR2 FQNEAQ. CDR3 length equals 18 residues. Source material: blood, either unsorted or a sorted T cell fraction (not recorded which). This TCR came from a male donor with ankylosing spondylitis or in good health (not recorded which). This sequence joins TRBV7-8 and TRBJ2-1; 7 nucleotides line up with TRBD1. CDR3 DNA: TGTGCCAGCAGGGCGGACAGGTCGGGATTAAGCTCCTACAATGAGCAGTTCTTC. The encoded protein is CASRADRSGLSSYNEQFF.